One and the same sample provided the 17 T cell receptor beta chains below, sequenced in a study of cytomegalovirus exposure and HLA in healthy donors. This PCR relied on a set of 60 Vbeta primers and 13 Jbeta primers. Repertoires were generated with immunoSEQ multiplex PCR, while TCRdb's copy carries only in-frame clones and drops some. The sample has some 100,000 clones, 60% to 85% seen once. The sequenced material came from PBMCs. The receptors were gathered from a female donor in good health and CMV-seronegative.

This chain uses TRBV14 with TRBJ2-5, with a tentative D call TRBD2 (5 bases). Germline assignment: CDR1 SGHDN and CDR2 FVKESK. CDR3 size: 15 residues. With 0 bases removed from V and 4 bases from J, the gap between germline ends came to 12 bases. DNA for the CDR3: TGTGCCAGCAGCCAAGATCTGGGGAGAGCAGAGACCCAGTACTTC. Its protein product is CASSQDLGRAETQYF.

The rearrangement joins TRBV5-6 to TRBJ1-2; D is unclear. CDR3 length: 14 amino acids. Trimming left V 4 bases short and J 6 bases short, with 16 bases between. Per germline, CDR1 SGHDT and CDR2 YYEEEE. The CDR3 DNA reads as TGTGCCAGCAGCCCCTTTGGGCCCCTGCATGGCTACACCTTC. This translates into CASSPFGPLHGYTF.

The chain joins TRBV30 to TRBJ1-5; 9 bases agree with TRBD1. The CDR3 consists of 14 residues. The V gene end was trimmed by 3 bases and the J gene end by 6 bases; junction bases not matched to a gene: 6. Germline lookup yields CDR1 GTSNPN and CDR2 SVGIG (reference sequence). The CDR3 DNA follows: TGTGCCTGGAGAGAGACAGGGGGAGGTCAGCCCCAGCATTTT. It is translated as CAWRETGGGQPQHF.

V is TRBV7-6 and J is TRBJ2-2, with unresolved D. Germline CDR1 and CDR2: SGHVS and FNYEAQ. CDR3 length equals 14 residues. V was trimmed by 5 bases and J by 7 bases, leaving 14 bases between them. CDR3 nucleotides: TGTGCCAGCAGCCCCGCTATGGTTGGCGGGGAGCTGTTTTTT. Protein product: CASSPAMVGGELFF.

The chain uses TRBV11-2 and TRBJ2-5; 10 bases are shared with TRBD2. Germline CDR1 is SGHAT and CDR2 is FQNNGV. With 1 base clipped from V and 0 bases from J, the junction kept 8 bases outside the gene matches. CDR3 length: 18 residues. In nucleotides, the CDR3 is TGTGCCAGCAGCTTAGTCGGTTTTAGCGGGGGGTACCAAGAGACCCAGTACTTC. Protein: CASSLVGFSGGYQETQYF. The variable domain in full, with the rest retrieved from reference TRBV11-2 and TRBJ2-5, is EAGVAQSPRYKIIEKRQSVAFWCNPISGHATLYWYQQILGQGPKLLIQFQNNGVVDDSQLPKDRFSAERLKGVDSTLKIQPAKLEDSAVYLCASSLVGFSGGYQETQYFGPGTRLLVL.

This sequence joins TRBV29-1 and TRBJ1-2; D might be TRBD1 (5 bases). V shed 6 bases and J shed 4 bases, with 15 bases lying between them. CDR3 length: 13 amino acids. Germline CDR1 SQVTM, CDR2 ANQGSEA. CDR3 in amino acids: CSVLPAGPYGYTF. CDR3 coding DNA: TGCAGCGTCCTGCCCGCGGGGCCCTATGGCTACACCTTC.

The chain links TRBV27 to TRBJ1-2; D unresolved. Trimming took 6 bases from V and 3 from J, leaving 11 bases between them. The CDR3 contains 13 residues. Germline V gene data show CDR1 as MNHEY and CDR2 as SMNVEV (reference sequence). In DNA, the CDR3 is TGTGCCAGCAGCCCGGACTACTACTATGGCTACACCTTC. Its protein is CASSPDYYYGYTF.

CDR3 protein: CASSIGADSYYGYTF. DNA of the CDR3: TGTGCCAGTAGTATAGGTGCGGACTCGTACTATGGCTACACCTTC. V is TRBV19 and J is TRBJ1-2; D call uncertain. The ends were cut back, 1 base at V and 3 bases at J, with 12 bases in the middle. Germline V gene sequence: CDR1 LNHDA, CDR2 SQIVND (reference sequence). This CDR3 comprises 15 residues.

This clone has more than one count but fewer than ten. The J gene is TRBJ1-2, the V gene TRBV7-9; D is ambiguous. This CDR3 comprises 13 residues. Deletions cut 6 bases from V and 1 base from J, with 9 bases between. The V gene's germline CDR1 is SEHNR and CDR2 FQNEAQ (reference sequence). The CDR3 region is CASSPEDNYGYTF. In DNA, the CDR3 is TGTGCCAGCAGTCCAGAGGATAACTATGGCTACACCTTC.

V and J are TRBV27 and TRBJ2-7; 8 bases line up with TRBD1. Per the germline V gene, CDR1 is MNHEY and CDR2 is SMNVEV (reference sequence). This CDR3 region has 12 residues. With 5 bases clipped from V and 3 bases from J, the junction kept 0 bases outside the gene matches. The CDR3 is CASSTGGYEQYF. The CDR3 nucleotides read TGTGCCAGCAGTACAGGGGGCTACGAGCAGTACTTC.

CDR3 region: CASKEQGYEQYF. The CDR3 DNA follows: TGTGCCAGCAAGGAACAGGGTTACGAGCAGTACTTC. The V call is TRBV6-1, the J call TRBJ2-7; TRBD1 is a possible D gene (6 bases). Germline assignment: CDR1 MNHNS and CDR2 SASEGT. V lost 7 bases and J lost 4, with 11 bases in between. The CDR3 length is 12 residues.

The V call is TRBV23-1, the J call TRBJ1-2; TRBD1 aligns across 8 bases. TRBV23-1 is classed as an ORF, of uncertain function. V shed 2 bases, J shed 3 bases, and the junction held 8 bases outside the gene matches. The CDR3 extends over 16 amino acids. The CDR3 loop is CASSQSGGTGDYGYTF. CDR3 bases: TGCGCCAGCAGTCAAAGCGGTGGGACAGGAGACTATGGCTACACCTTC.

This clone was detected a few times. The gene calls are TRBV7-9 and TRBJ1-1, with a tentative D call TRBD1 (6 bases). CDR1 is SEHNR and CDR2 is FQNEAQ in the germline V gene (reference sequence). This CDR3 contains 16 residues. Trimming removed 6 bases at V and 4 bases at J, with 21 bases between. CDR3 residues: CASRSNREGESTEAFF. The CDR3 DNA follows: TGTGCCAGCAGAAGTAACAGGGAGGGGGAGAGCACTGAAGCTTTCTTT. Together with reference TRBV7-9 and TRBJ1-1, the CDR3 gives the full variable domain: DTGVSQNPRHKITKRGQNVTFRCDPISEHNRLYWYRQTLGQGPEFLTYFQNEAQLEKSRLLSDRFSAERPKGSFSTLEIQRTEQGDSAMYLCASRSNREGESTEAFFGQGTRLTVV.

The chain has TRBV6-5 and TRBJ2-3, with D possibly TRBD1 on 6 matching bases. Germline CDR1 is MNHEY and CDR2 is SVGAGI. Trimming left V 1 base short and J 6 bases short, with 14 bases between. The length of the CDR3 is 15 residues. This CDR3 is CASSYLGQPPDTQYF. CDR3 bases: TGTGCCAGCAGTTACTTAGGACAGCCTCCGGATACGCAGTATTTT.

The CDR3 nucleotides read TGTGCCAGTAGCCAACACGAGGGGGTCGGGAACACCATATATTTT. Its translation is CASSQHEGVGNTIYF. The chain uses TRBV19 and TRBJ1-3; a weak D match, TRBD1 (6 bases). Germline V gene sequence: CDR1 LNHDA, CDR2 SQIVND (reference sequence). V lost 6 bases to trimming and J lost 7 bases, with 19 bases between them. The CDR3 is 15 residues long.

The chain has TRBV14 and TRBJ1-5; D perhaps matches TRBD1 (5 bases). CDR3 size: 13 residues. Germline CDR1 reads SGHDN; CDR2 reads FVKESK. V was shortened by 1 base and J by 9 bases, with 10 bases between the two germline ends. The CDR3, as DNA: TGTGCCAGCAGCCAAGGGGGGGATTGGCCCCAGCATTTT. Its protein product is CASSQGGDWPQHF.

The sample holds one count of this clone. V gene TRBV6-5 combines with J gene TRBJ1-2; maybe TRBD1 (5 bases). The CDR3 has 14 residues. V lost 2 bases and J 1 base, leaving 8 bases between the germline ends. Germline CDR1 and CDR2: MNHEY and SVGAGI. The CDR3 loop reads CASSYRQGNYGYTF. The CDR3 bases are TGTGCCAGCAGTTACCGGCAGGGTAACTATGGCTACACCTTC.